This passage covers 25 T cell receptor beta chains from one sample sequenced in a study of blood T cells in healthy people across ages. Then a second PCR, running about 7 to 11 cycles, was carried out with a sample-barcoded 5' primer and a J-beta primer mix. TCRdb reanalysed the 5' RACE reads using MiXCR and keeps one entry per CDR3 protein. The data contain hundreds of thousands of distinct CDR3 sequences, 20% to 30% of them singletons. These sequences were also reported in another study, on T cells of mothers and their children.

Sequencing was performed on blood. Receptor source: a boy between 10 and 17 years old in good health.

This clonotype came up a few times. The rearrangement uses TRBV24-1 and TRBJ2-1; D might be TRBD2 (7 bases). The ends were cut back, 7 bases at V and 6 bases at J, with 24 bases in the middle. The CDR3 consists of 17 residues. Germline V CDR1 and CDR2: KGHDR, SFDVKD. This CDR3 is CATRRGIAGEGGNEQFF. CDR3 nucleotide sequence: TGTGCCACCAGAAGGGGTATTGCGGGAGAGGGGGGCAATGAGCAGTTCTTC.

In the case of this clonotype: One junction end disagrees with the germline gene, perhaps due to a read error. The chain recombines TRBV5-1 with TRBJ2-5; the match to TRBD2 covers 9 bases. Germline V gene data show CDR1 as SGHRS and CDR2 as YFSETQ. This CDR3 has 15 residues. The CDR3 coding sequence is TGCGCCAGCGGTCCAGCGGGGGGATCCTACAATGAGCGGTTCTTC. Protein sequence: CASGPAGGSYNERFF.

This sequence joins TRBV6-2 or TRBV6-3 and TRBJ1-2; 10 nucleotides agree with TRBD1. This CDR3 contains 15 residues. Germline trimming cut 0 bases from V and 6 bases from J; bases unmatched to any gene: 4. Germline loops: CDR1 MNHEY, CDR2 SVGEGT. The CDR3 region has the DNA TGTGCCAGCAGTTACTCGAGAGGGACAGGGGATGGCTACACCTTC. Its translation is CASSYSRGTGDGYTF.

The V call is TRBV7-2, the J call TRBJ2-3; D call uncertain. Germline CDR1 reads SGHTA; CDR2 reads FQGNSA. CDR3 length: 12 residues. V lost 5 bases and J lost 2, with 5 bases in between. CDR3 region: CASSPITDTQYF. In nucleotides, the CDR3 is TGTGCCAGCAGCCCAATCACAGATACGCAGTATTTT.

This chain connects TRBV10-3 to TRBJ1-2; D is ambiguous. The CDR3 loop spans 16 amino acids. Trimming shortened V by 0 bases and J by 0 bases, and 11 bases separated the two germline ends. Germline V gives CDR1 ENHRY, CDR2 SYGVKD. CDR3 in DNA: TGTGCCATCAGTGAGTCTGGAGCAGCAGCTAACTATGGCTACACCTTC. This codes for CAISESGAAANYGYTF.

This clonotype was found a few times. This rearrangement joins TRBV19 to TRBJ2-2; no definite D call. V shed 5 bases and J shed 8 bases, with 12 bases lying between them. CDR1 LNHDA and CDR2 SQIVND come from the germline V gene (reference sequence). This CDR3 is 13 amino acids long. CDR3 DNA sequence: TGTGCCAGTAGTCCCATCTCAGTGGGGGAGCTGTTTTTT. It yields the protein CASSPISVGELFF.

The J gene is TRBJ2-1, the V gene TRBV7-8, with TRBD2 matching 13 bases. Per germline, CDR1 SGHVS and CDR2 FQNEAQ. J was trimmed by 1 base and V by 8 bases; bases with no gene match: 26. CDR3 length: 23 amino acids. The CDR3 DNA reads TGTGCCAGCCGGCATCGGACAGGGGTTAGTGGACTAGCGGGAGTACGGTCCTACAATGAGCAGTTCTTC. Translation gives CASRHRTGVSGLAGVRSYNEQFF.

This clonotype came up a few times. The CDR3 protein is CSAERPPYNEQFF. DNA of the CDR3: TGCAGTGCTGAGCGCCCCCCCTACAATGAGCAGTTCTTC. The chain uses TRBV20-1 and TRBJ2-1; no reliable D call. The ends were cut back, 5 bases at V and 2 bases at J, with 10 bases in the middle. The CDR3 length is 13 residues. Per the germline V gene, CDR1 is DFQATT and CDR2 is SNEGSKA (reference sequence).

This clonotype showed up just a few times. V usage is TRBV7-2 and J usage is TRBJ2-7; weak D call: TRBD2 (6 bases). This CDR3 region has 14 residues. From germline, CDR1 is SGHTA and CDR2 FQGNSA. Trimming took off 1 base at V and 6 bases at J, with 13 bases between the two ends. The CDR3 reads CASSLGGDPSEQYF. The CDR3 bases are TGTGCCAGCAGCTTAGGGGGGGACCCTTCCGAGCAGTACTTC.

This clonotype was observed a few times. The rearrangement joins TRBV2 to TRBJ2-2; D is ambiguous. V lost 6 bases and J lost 5, with 13 bases in between. Germline loops: CDR1 SNHLY, CDR2 FYNNEI. The CDR3 runs 14 residues. Written as DNA, the CDR3 is TGTGCCAGCAGCGTCCGGGCGCATACCGGGGAGCTGTTTTTT. Encoded protein: CASSVRAHTGELFF.

In this sample, this clonotype turned up a few times. The genes are TRBV12-3 or TRBV12-4 and TRBJ2-5; D may be TRBD2 (6 bases). V dropped 7 bases and J dropped 9 bases, with 15 bases sitting between them. The length of the CDR3 is 12 residues. CDR3 nucleotide sequence: TGTGCCAGCACCGGGACTTCGGTGGCCCAGTACTTC. It is translated as CASTGTSVAQYF.

The genes are TRBV3-1 and TRBJ2-5; 8 bases fit TRBD2. Germline CDR1 and CDR2: LGHDT and YNNKEL (reference sequence). The ends lost 3 bases at V and 5 bases at J; junction bases unmatched: 8. The CDR3 length is 15 residues. This CDR3 reads CASSHGFSGVETQYF. The CDR3 bases are TGTGCCAGCAGCCACGGATTTAGCGGGGTGGAGACCCAGTACTTC.

V usage is TRBV6-5 and J usage is TRBJ2-1; possible D gene TRBD1, 5 bases. Per the germline V gene, CDR1 is MNHEY and CDR2 is SVGAGI. Between the trimmed V and J ends, which lost 8 bases and 2 bases, there was a span of 10 bases. This CDR3 has 13 amino acids. The DNA of the CDR3 is TGTGCCAGCTTTTCAGGGACCTACAATGAGCAGTTCTTC. It yields the protein CASFSGTYNEQFF.

The chain joins TRBV7-9 to TRBJ2-5, with 14 bases fitting TRBD2. Per germline, CDR1 SEHNR and CDR2 FQNEAQ (reference sequence). The CDR3 loop spans 17 amino acids. Trimming took 2 bases from V and 4 from J; bases not matched to a gene: 6. CDR3 sequence reads: CASSLLGGLAGGETQYF. For the CDR3, the DNA is TGTGCCAGCAGCTTATTGGGAGGACTAGCGGGAGGAGAGACCCAGTACTTC.

This clonotype showed up just a few times. This rearrangement joins TRBV9 to TRBJ1-1, with 7 bases fitting TRBD1. The CDR3 is 15 residues long. Germline CDR1 reads SGDLS; CDR2 reads YYNGEE. V trimming: 3 bases; J trimming: 1 base; junction bases outside the gene matches: 6. CDR3 sequence (DNA): TGTGCCAGCAGCGCCGGACAGGTTCGGAACACTGAAGCTTTCTTT. Translation: CASSAGQVRNTEAFF.

This chain joins TRBV9 and TRBJ2-1; D unresolved. CDR1 SGDLS and CDR2 YYNGEE come from the germline V gene. Trimming left V 4 bases short and J 5 bases short, with 10 bases between. The CDR3 runs to 13 residues. CDR3 region: CASSLSVNNEQFF. CDR3 coding DNA: TGTGCCAGCAGCCTCTCCGTCAACAATGAGCAGTTCTTC.

The V and J genes are TRBV25-1 and TRBJ2-7; D may correspond to TRBD1 or TRBD2 (5 bases each). Germline V gene sequence: CDR1 MGHDK, CDR2 SYGVNS. This CDR3 has 15 residues. The V gene lost 2 bases and the J gene lost 1 base, with 12 bases spanning the gap. The CDR3 reads CASSEMGEGSYEQYF. The CDR3 coding sequence is TGTGCCAGCAGTGAAATGGGGGAAGGATCCTACGAGCAGTACTTC.

V gene TRBV7-6 combines with J gene TRBJ2-1; 8 bases align to TRBD2. Germline CDR1 reads SGHVS; CDR2 reads FNYEAQ. Trimming at V came to 1 base and at J to 8 bases, leaving 10 bases not matched to a gene. This CDR3 has 16 residues. The CDR3 DNA reads as TGTGCCAGCAGCTTAGTTGGAGCGGGAGAATTGGATGAGCAGTTCTTC. Its protein is CASSLVGAGELDEQFF.

In its sample, this clonotype was seen a few times. The rearrangement joins TRBV6-5 to TRBJ1-1; D is unresolved. CDR1 is MNHEY and CDR2 is SVGAGI in the germline V gene. The CDR3 has 13 amino acids. Trimming removed 0 bases at V and 3 bases at J, with 5 bases between. The CDR3 DNA reads TGTGCCAGCAGTTACTCGGCAGACACTGAAGCTTTCTTT. This gives the protein CASSYSADTEAFF.

This clonotype appeared a few times. This chain joins TRBV4-3 and TRBJ2-7; no firm D call. CDR3 length: 15 residues. Trimming took 5 bases from V and 7 from J, leaving 21 bases between them. Germline V lookup: CDR1 LGHNA, CDR2 YSLEER. This CDR3 is CASSTNRGKLGEQYF. For the CDR3, the DNA is TGCGCCAGCAGCACAAACCGCGGAAAATTGGGGGAGCAGTACTTC.

The chain carries TRBV4-1 and TRBJ2-1; TRBD2 aligns across 14 bases. The V segment lost 3 bases and the J segment 6 bases; nucleotides outside the gene matches: 7. CDR3 length: 17 amino acids. Germline V gene sequence: CDR1 MGHRA, CDR2 YSYEKL. The CDR3 spells CASSQRLAGGPSNEQFF. CDR3 in DNA: TGCGCCAGCAGCCAGCGACTAGCGGGAGGGCCGAGCAATGAGCAGTTCTTC.

In its sample, this clonotype was seen once. The chain employs TRBV9 and TRBJ2-7; 8 bases align to TRBD2. Unmatched junction bases numbered 10, after V lost 3 bases and J lost 2 bases. The CDR3 has 16 residues. Germline V gene lookup returns CDR1 SGDLS and CDR2 YYNGEE. This chain's CDR3 is CASSGEAGALTYEQYF. The DNA for the CDR3 is TGTGCCAGCAGCGGGGAAGCGGGAGCCCTAACCTACGAGCAGTACTTC.

This clonotype was picked up a small number of times. The rearrangement uses TRBV15 and TRBJ1-1; D gene uncertain. CDR1 and CDR2 (germline): LNHNV, YYDKDF (reference sequence). V lost 0 bases to trimming and J lost 1 base, with 21 bases between them. The CDR3 runs to 19 residues. The CDR3 is CATSRDIPAVGIGNTEAFF. In DNA, the CDR3 is TGTGCCACCAGCAGAGATATCCCAGCGGTGGGTATAGGGAACACTGAAGCTTTCTTT.

This clonotype showed up just a few times. The genes are TRBV4-3 and TRBJ2-6; the D is unclear. Germline V gene lookup returns CDR1 LGHNA and CDR2 YSLEER. V was pared by 4 bases and J by 1 base, with 8 bases between. There are 15 residues in the CDR3. CDR3 loop: CASSPLASGANVLTF. CDR3 bases: TGCGCCAGCAGCCCGTTAGCTTCTGGGGCCAACGTCCTGACTTTC.

This clonotype appeared a single time. The rearrangement links TRBV7-9 to TRBJ1-1; D may be TRBD1 (6 bases). This CDR3 comprises 13 residues. V gave up 5 bases and J gave up 7 bases, with 14 bases separating them. The germline V gene has CDR1 SEHNR and CDR2 FQNEAQ (reference sequence). The CDR3 spells CASSLGGQFEAFF. The CDR3 DNA follows: TGTGCCAGCAGCCTAGGAGGACAGTTTGAAGCTTTCTTT.